The T cell receptor beta chain described here comes from a study of shared clonotypes between healthy human individuals. The method was immunoSEQ multiplex PCR; TCRdb's version includes in-frame clones alone and lacks a portion of them. The data show about 2.3 million clones, over 85% seen once. Germline V gives CDR1 MNHNY, CDR2 SVGAGI (reference sequence). The V end was cut by 5 bases, the J end by 1 base, with 10 bases between. This CDR3 has 14 residues. All of the donors resided in Nashville, Tennessee, and each was a Caucasian adult. This clone was recorded once. Its antigen remains unknown. Findings and limits, study-wide: Sampling was confined to blood; repertoires within tissues likely differ. Represented diversity, genetic and exposure-history alike, was limited by few donors. The sharing of 5% to 6.5% of naive CD4 clonotypes was seen across a handful of donors.

This TCR was sampled from a man younger than 35 in good health. Some clones in this sample may be carry-over from other donors' samples. The chain has TRBV6-6 and TRBJ2-3; D perhaps matches TRBD2 (6 bases). The sequenced sample consisted of naive CD4+ T cells from PBMCs. The subset denotes: CD45RA+ positively selected. The CDR3 loop is CASSPGLGTDTQYF. The CDR3, as DNA: TGTGCCAGCAGTCCGGGACTTGGCACAGATACGCAGTATTTT.